The rows below give T cell receptor beta chains drawn from one sample of a study of PD-1 blockade in classical Hodgkin lymphoma. The method was immunoSEQ multiplex PCR; TCRdb's version includes in-frame clones alone and lacks a portion of them. The table includes more than 15,000 clones, 55% to 70% detected once. Specimen: peripheral blood mononuclear cells (PBMCs), collected before the second cycle of nivolumab. The receptor set was obtained from a human donor with classical Hodgkin lymphoma. Each CDR3 is given with its conserved first and last residue. The order of the fields is J gene, clone size, D gene, V gene, CDR3 length, CDR3 DNA, CDR3 protein. A D gene is named only where the DNA matches it firmly. The size field is filled for only some rows; it gives once, few, many or a size class.

J gene: TRBJ1-5; clone size: few; D gene: -; V gene: TRBV7-2; CDR3 length: 13; CDR3 DNA: TGTGCCAGCAGCTTAGACAGGGCTCAGCCCCAGCATTTT; CDR3 protein: CASSLDRAQPQHF
J gene: TRBJ1-2; clone size: -; D gene: -; V gene: TRBV19; CDR3 length: 14; CDR3 DNA: TGTGCCAGTAGTAAGGGGCAGATCGGCTATGGCTACACCTTC; CDR3 protein: CASSKGQIGYGYTF
J gene: TRBJ2-1; clone size: -; D gene: -; V gene: TRBV5-4; CDR3 length: 14; CDR3 DNA: TGTGCCAGCACCCCATCATGGGCGGTCAATGAGCAGTTCTTC; CDR3 protein: CASTPSWAVNEQFF
J gene: TRBJ2-5; clone size: once; D gene: -; V gene: TRBV5-1; CDR3 length: 15; CDR3 DNA: TGCGCCACCCGACTCCAGACTAGTTCGGAGGAGACCCAGTACTTC; CDR3 protein: CATRLQTSSEETQYF
J gene: TRBJ1-3; clone size: -; D gene: -; V gene: TRBV18; CDR3 length: 16; CDR3 DNA: TGTGCCAGCTCACCACCGTCAGGCTCCTCTGGAAACACCATATATTTT; CDR3 protein: CASSPPSGSSGNTIYF
J gene: TRBJ2-1; clone size: -; D gene: TRBD2; V gene: TRBV5-6; CDR3 length: 16; CDR3 DNA: TGTGCCAGCAGCCGAACTCTAGCGGGAGGGGGTCATGAGCAGTTCTTC; CDR3 protein: CASSRTLAGGGHEQFF
J gene: TRBJ2-7; clone size: -; D gene: TRBD1; V gene: TRBV5-1; CDR3 length: 14; CDR3 DNA: TGCGCCAGCAGCCCGGAATGGACAGGGGCCGAGCAGTACTTC; CDR3 protein: CASSPEWTGAEQYF
J gene: TRBJ1-1; clone size: once; D gene: -; V gene: TRBV5-6; CDR3 length: 15; CDR3 DNA: TGTGCCAGCAGCTGGAGGGCCAGGGTCGATCGCGGGGCTTTCTTT; CDR3 protein: CASSWRARVDRGAFF
J gene: TRBJ2-7; clone size: once; D gene: TRBD2; V gene: TRBV2; CDR3 length: 14; CDR3 DNA: TGTGCCAGCACCAGACTAGCGGGAGCAGACGAGCAGTACTTC; CDR3 protein: CASTRLAGADEQYF
J gene: TRBJ2-7; clone size: -; D gene: -; V gene: TRBV10-2; CDR3 length: 15; CDR3 DNA: TGCGCCAGCAGTGAGCTGCGGACAGATTCTTACGAGCAGTACTTC; CDR3 protein: CASSELRTDSYEQYF
J gene: TRBJ2-7; clone size: medium-sized; D gene: -; V gene: TRBV5-1; CDR3 length: 13; CDR3 DNA: TGCGCCAGCAGCTTGAAGGACACCTACGAGCAGTACTTC; CDR3 protein: CASSLKDTYEQYF
J gene: TRBJ2-1; clone size: -; D gene: -; V gene: TRBV5-1; CDR3 length: 12; CDR3 DNA: TGCGCCAGCAGCTGGGACAACAATGAGCAGTTCTTC; CDR3 protein: CASSWDNNEQFF
J gene: TRBJ1-2; clone size: -; D gene: TRBD1; V gene: TRBV7-2; CDR3 length: 15; CDR3 DNA: TGTGCCAGCAGCCCCTCCGGGACAGGGGCCTATGGCTACACCTTC; CDR3 protein: CASSPSGTGAYGYTF
J gene: TRBJ1-1; clone size: -; D gene: TRBD1; V gene: TRBV27; CDR3 length: 15; CDR3 DNA: TGTGCCAGCAGTTACAATGGACAGGGAAACACTGAAGCTTTCTTT; CDR3 protein: CASSYNGQGNTEAFF
J gene: TRBJ2-1; clone size: few; D gene: -; V gene: TRBV30; CDR3 length: 13; CDR3 DNA: TGTGCCTGGAGTAGAGGTTTGAACAATGAGCAGTTCTTC; CDR3 protein: CAWSRGLNNEQFF
J gene: TRBJ1-1; clone size: -; D gene: -; V gene: TRBV5-8; CDR3 length: 14; CDR3 DNA: TGTGCCAGCAGCCCGGCACGGGTGAACACTGAAGCTTTCTTT; CDR3 protein: CASSPARVNTEAFF